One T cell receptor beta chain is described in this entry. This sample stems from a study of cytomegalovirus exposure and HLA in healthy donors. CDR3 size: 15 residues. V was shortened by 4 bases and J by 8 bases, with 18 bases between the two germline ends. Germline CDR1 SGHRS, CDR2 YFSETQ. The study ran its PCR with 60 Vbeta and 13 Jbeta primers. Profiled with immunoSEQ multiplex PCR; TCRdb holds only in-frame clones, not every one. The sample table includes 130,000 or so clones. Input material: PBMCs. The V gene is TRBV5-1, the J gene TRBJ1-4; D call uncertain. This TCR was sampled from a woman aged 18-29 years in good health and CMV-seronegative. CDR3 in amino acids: CASSPYGDSDEKLFF. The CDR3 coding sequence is TGCGCCAGCAGCCCGTATGGTGACTCCGACGAAAAACTGTTTTTT.